This TCR beta chain appears in the sequencing data of a study of blood T cell repertoires in COVID-19. Study overall: T cells, B-cell-depleted T cells, or PBMCs supplied cDNA or gDNA.

Assay: immunoSEQ multiplex PCR; the TCRdb copy retains only in-frame clones and omits some. This sample has hundreds of thousands of clones, with roughly 90% found just once. Participants came from fewer than 25 US areas, aged roughly 18 to 89 years. Participants were placed into cohorts based on the clinical history they reported. Recovered Cohort 3 donors showed two negative PCRs, clearance, or symptom resolution. Source material: PBMCs or T cells enriched from blood (not recorded which). This receptor was taken from a middle-aged woman who had recovered from COVID-19.

The CDR3, as DNA: TGTGCCAGCAGCACAATCCGGGACAGGAGCTCCTACGAGCAGTACTTC. Encoded protein: CASSTIRDRSSYEQYF. J is TRBJ2-7 and V is TRBV13; TRBD1 matches at 8 bases. This CDR3 is 16 amino acids long. Germline CDR1 reads PRHDT; CDR2 reads FYEKMQ (reference sequence). With V trimmed by 5 bases and J by 0 bases, 9 bases remained unmatched.